This passage covers 22 T cell receptor beta chains from one sample sequenced in a study of shared clonotypes between healthy human individuals (dated by TCRdb to the early 2020s). CD8 naive samples consisted of CD45RO-negative cells that were positively selected for CCR7, yielding a CD45RA+CCR7+ population without TemRA cells. Library construction relied on the immunoSEQ multiplex PCR assay. TCRdb holds this immuneACCESS table with in-frame rearrangements only. Some clones are missing; in checked studies, unresolved V genes explain under half, and the rest has no known cause. Counted in this sample were some 2.1 million clones; about 94% of them appeared once. The ten biggest clones cover 0.85% to 1.3% of the sample. Sequenced input: naive CD8+ T cells sorted from blood. The cell subset or site label, read with the paper, signifies: CD45RA+CCR7+. The receptors derive from a man younger than 35 in good health.

This chain uses TRBV27 with TRBJ2-3; maybe TRBD1 (7 bases). Trimming shortened V by 3 bases and J by 2 bases, and 18 bases separated the two germline ends. The CDR3 is made up of 17 amino acids. The V gene's germline CDR1 is MNHEY and CDR2 SMNVEV (reference sequence). This CDR3 reads CASSFQRVRGDTDTQYF. CDR3 coding DNA: TGTGCCAGCAGTTTCCAAAGGGTCAGGGGGGACACAGATACGCAGTATTTT.

This clone is a singleton in its sample. This sequence joins TRBV4-1 and TRBJ2-2; TRBD1 is a possible D gene (5 bases). Germline V gene data show CDR1 as MGHRA and CDR2 as YSYEKL. Trimming took 0 bases from V and 7 from J, leaving 12 bases between them. This CDR3 spans 15 amino acids. In nucleotides, the CDR3 is TGCGCCAGCAGCCAAGATTCCAGGGCCCACGGGGAGCTGTTTTTT. Translated, it gives CASSQDSRAHGELFF.

The chain recombines TRBV5-4 with TRBJ2-6; possibly TRBD1 for D (6 bases). There are 17 residues in the CDR3. From germline, CDR1 is SGHNT and CDR2 YYREEE (reference sequence). The V end lost 5 bases, the J end lost 0 bases, and 15 bases lay between the germline ends. CDR3 nucleotides: TGTGCCAGCAGAGACAGGTCCCACGGCTCTGGGGCCAACGTCCTGACTTTC. It is translated as CASRDRSHGSGANVLTF.

J is TRBJ2-1 and V is TRBV27; D is possibly TRBD2 (6 bases). The CDR3 totals 13 residues. The germline V gene has CDR1 MNHEY and CDR2 SMNVEV (reference sequence). Deletions cut 3 bases from V and 9 bases from J, with 12 bases between. This chain's CDR3 is CASSFSGVSEQFF. The CDR3 DNA follows: TGTGCCAGCAGTTTTTCGGGGGTTAGTGAGCAGTTCTTC.

This rearrangement joins TRBV12-5 to TRBJ2-1; no definite D call. V was clipped by 7 bases and J by 3 bases, with 7 bases between them. This CDR3 is built from 12 residues. Germline assignment: CDR1 LGHNT and CDR2 FRNRAP. This CDR3 is CASAGHYNEQFF. The CDR3 bases are TGTGCTAGTGCCGGCCACTACAATGAGCAGTTCTTC.

V usage is TRBV5-8 and J usage is TRBJ1-1; weak D call: TRBD1 (6 bases). Deletions cut 4 bases from V and 0 bases from J, with 13 bases between. This CDR3 has 15 amino acids. Germline CDR1 reads SGHTS; CDR2 reads YDEGEE. CDR3 region: CASSPEGTLNTEAFF. Written as DNA, the CDR3 is TGTGCCAGCAGCCCGGAGGGGACACTGAACACTGAAGCTTTCTTT.

The rearrangement links TRBV27 to TRBJ1-6; D might be TRBD1 (6 bases). This CDR3 contains 14 residues. Germline V CDR1 and CDR2: MNHEY, SMNVEV (reference sequence). V was pared by 8 bases and J by 9 bases, with 17 bases between. CDR3 amino acids: CASGLSGTFSPLHF. Written as DNA, the CDR3 is TGTGCCAGCGGCCTCTCCGGGACATTTTCACCCCTCCACTTT.

Details on this clone: The sample carries other DNA sequences with the same CDR3. The rearrangement joins TRBV5-6 to TRBJ2-7; D remains unclear. Germline CDR1 is SGHDT and CDR2 is YYEEEE. V gave up 4 bases and J gave up 0 bases, with 5 bases separating them. The CDR3 runs 12 residues. This CDR3 reads CASSTSSYEQYF. The CDR3 DNA reads as TGTGCCAGCAGCACGAGCTCCTACGAGCAGTACTTC.

The chain has TRBV5-1 and TRBJ2-2; TRBD1 agrees at 11 bases. V shed 4 bases and J 5 bases; nucleotides not matched to a gene: 10. Germline CDR1 and CDR2: SGHRS and YFSETQ. The CDR3 runs to 17 residues. CDR3 bases: TGCGCCAGCAGCCCGCTGGACAGGGGGCAGGGGACCGGGGAGCTGTTTTTT. Its protein product is CASSPLDRGQGTGELFF.

This chain joins TRBV6-1 and TRBJ1-2; 12 nucleotides line up with TRBD1. The CDR3 runs 15 residues. Germline CDR1 is MNHNS and CDR2 is SASEGT. V dropped 5 bases and J dropped 7; count of bases not matched to a gene: 8. The CDR3, as DNA: TGTGCCAGCAGTAGCGCCGGGACAGGGGGCGCTGGCTACACCTTC. Translation gives CASSSAGTGGAGYTF.

This clone was detected only a few times. V usage is TRBV10-3 and J usage is TRBJ1-3; TRBD1 agrees at 8 bases. J lost 10 bases, V lost 2 bases, and 4 bases had no gene match. CDR1 and CDR2 (germline): ENHRY, SYGVKD. The CDR3 has 13 amino acids. DNA of the CDR3: TGTGCCATCAGTGAGATGACAGGGGCGACCATATATTTT. Amino acids: CAISEMTGATIYF.

The rearrangement joins TRBV6-5 to TRBJ1-3; D not certain. CDR3 length equals 15 residues. Germline CDR1 is MNHEY and CDR2 is SVGAGI. Trimming removed 0 bases from V and 2 bases from J, with 8 bases in between. The chain's CDR3 is CASSYSEAAGNTIYF. In DNA form, the CDR3 reads TGTGCCAGCAGTTACTCCGAAGCAGCTGGAAACACCATATATTTT.

The V gene is TRBV5-1, the J gene TRBJ2-7; TRBD1 matches 7 bases. This CDR3 has 16 amino acids. Germline V CDR1 and CDR2: SGHRS, YFSETQ. V shed 2 bases, J shed 1 base, and the junction held 9 bases outside the gene matches. CDR3 loop: CASSFDRDTPSYEQYF. DNA for the CDR3: TGCGCCAGCAGCTTCGACAGGGACACTCCTTCCTACGAGCAGTACTTC.

The chain uses TRBV18 and TRBJ2-1; perhaps D is TRBD1 or TRBD2 (5 bases each). V shed 0 bases and J shed 1 base, with 13 bases lying between them. Germline assignment: CDR1 KGHSH and CDR2 LQKENI. The CDR3 length is 17 residues. The CDR3: CASSPPGPESSYNEQFF. For the CDR3, the DNA is TGTGCCAGCTCACCACCGGGACCTGAGAGTTCCTACAATGAGCAGTTCTTC.

As for this clone: The same CDR3 arises from other DNA sequences in this sample as well. This chain links TRBV4-3 with TRBJ2-7, with TRBD2 matching over 13 bases. The V and J ends lost 4 bases and 3 bases, in that order; junction bases with no gene match: 3. The CDR3 covers 15 residues. Germline CDR1 LGHNA, CDR2 YSLEER. The CDR3: CASSPGLAGSYEQYF. The CDR3 nucleotides are TGCGCCAGCAGCCCGGGACTAGCGGGAAGCTACGAGCAGTACTTC.

The chain couples TRBV5-6 to TRBJ2-7; perhaps TRBD2 as D (7 bases). Germline-derived CDR1 and CDR2 are SGHDT and YYEEEE. CDR3 length equals 19 residues. V was pared by 4 bases and J by 0 bases, with 26 bases between. DNA for the CDR3: TGTGCCAGCAGCCCCTCCGGTACGTGGGGGGGCGTTCTCTCCTACGAGCAGTACTTC. The encoded protein is CASSPSGTWGGVLSYEQYF.

The CDR3 bases are TGTGCCAGCAGCTTAGAATCCCTAGTGGTTTCCGATACGCAGTATTTT. Amino acid sequence: CASSLESLVVSDTQYF. The V gene is TRBV11-2, the J gene TRBJ2-3; D not certain. This CDR3 contains 16 residues. V lost 0 bases and J lost 6, with 16 bases in between. Germline V gene data show CDR1 as SGHAT and CDR2 as FQNNGV.

The chain employs TRBV7-8 and TRBJ2-7; tentative D call: TRBD2 (5 bases). Trimming shortened V by 5 bases and J by 3 bases, and 14 bases separated the two germline ends. There are 14 residues in the CDR3. CDR1 SGHVS and CDR2 FQNEAQ come from the germline V gene. CDR3 coding DNA: TGTGCCAGCAGCGCCGAGAGGGTGAACTACGAGCAGTACTTC. Amino acids: CASSAERVNYEQYF.

Concerning this clone: Additional DNA sequences in this sample encode the identical CDR3. The chain recombines TRBV4-3 with TRBJ2-3, with 7 bases lining up with TRBD2. CDR1 LGHNA and CDR2 YSLEER come from the germline V gene. With 1 base clipped from V and 2 bases from J, the junction kept 3 bases outside the gene matches. The CDR3 sequence is 15 residues long. This CDR3 is CASSQGLADTDTQYF. The CDR3 DNA reads TGCGCCAGCAGCCAAGGGCTAGCGGACACAGATACGCAGTATTTT.

This chain uses TRBV9 with TRBJ2-7; D is undetermined. The CDR3 loop spans 15 amino acids. Deletions cut 0 bases from V and 2 bases from J, with 12 bases between. The germline V gene has CDR1 SGDLS and CDR2 YYNGEE. The CDR3 DNA reads as TGTGCCAGCAGCGTAGATCCGGGTGCGGCCTACGAGCAGTACTTC. Translated, it gives CASSVDPGAAYEQYF.

The chain joins TRBV5-8 to TRBJ2-7; D gene ambiguous. Trimming stripped 2 bases from V and 7 bases from J, with 7 bases between. CDR3 length equals 11 residues. CDR1 SGHTS and CDR2 YDEGEE come from the germline V gene. The CDR3 DNA sequence: TGTGCCAGCAGCTTTATAGGGGAGCAGTACTTC. Translating gives CASSFIGEQYF.

This rearrangement joins TRBV29-1 to TRBJ2-3; D might be TRBD2 (6 bases). Germline V gives CDR1 SQVTM, CDR2 ANQGSEA. Deletions cut 3 bases from V and 3 bases from J, with 10 bases between. The CDR3 covers 13 residues. This CDR3 reads CSVDSGTTDTQYF. CDR3 sequence (DNA): TGCAGCGTTGACTCAGGGACTACAGATACGCAGTATTTT.